One and the same sample provided the 5 T cell receptor beta chains below, sequenced in a study of T-cell reconstitution after alpha-beta-depleted transplantation in children. Researchers prepared the TCRbeta library using unique molecular identifiers, the study reports. MiXCR, run by TCRdb on the PCR reads, gives a single entry per CDR3 protein. This table holds approximately 980,000 distinct CDR3 sequences, under 30% found once. The sample consisted of PBMCs, mostly from graft donor cells, taken 360 days after TCRalphabeta/CD19-depleted stem cell transplant. The receptors stem from a boy younger than two who had a stem cell transplant for SCID, so the T cells may come from the graft donor.

This clonotype was seen only a few times. The chain combines TRBV20-1 with TRBJ1-1; D not resolved. V lost 5 bases and J 1 base, leaving 11 bases between the germline ends. The CDR3 covers 13 residues. Germline CDR1 reads DFQATT; CDR2 reads SNEGSKA (reference sequence). Here the CDR3 DNA reads TGCAGTGCTCTTGGGTCGGGGAACACTGAAGCTTTCTTT. The encoded protein is CSALGSGNTEAFF.

The chain joins TRBV4-1 to TRBJ2-1; possibly TRBD2 for D (5 bases). In germline, CDR1 is MGHRA, CDR2 YSYEKL. The V end lost 4 bases, the J end lost 5 bases, and 15 bases lay between the germline ends. The CDR3 has 15 amino acids. CDR3 sequence (DNA): TGCGCCAGCAGCCCTTGGGCTAGCCAAAACAATGAGCAGTTCTTC. Translating gives CASSPWASQNNEQFF.

In this sample, this clonotype turned up a few times. The rearrangement uses TRBV5-5 and TRBJ1-2; TRBD1 matches at 7 bases. Looked up from germline, CDR1 is SGHKS and CDR2 is YYEKEE (reference sequence). V trimming: 4 bases; J trimming: 0 bases; junction bases outside the gene matches: 3. CDR3 length: 14 amino acids. Here the CDR3 DNA reads TGTGCCAGCAGCCCTGGACAGGCTAACTATGGCTACACCTTC. Translated: CASSPGQANYGYTF.

The J gene is TRBJ2-1, the V gene TRBV15, with D tentatively TRBD1 (5 bases). The germline V gene encodes CDR1 LNHNV and CDR2 YYDKDF (reference sequence). V was shortened by 4 bases and J by 0 bases, with 13 bases between the two germline ends. The CDR3 has 16 residues. CDR3 residues: CATSKQHRSSYNEQFF. In DNA, the CDR3 is TGTGCCACCAGCAAGCAGCACAGGAGCTCCTACAATGAGCAGTTCTTC.

This clonotype came up a few times. The chain has TRBV12-3 or TRBV12-4 and TRBJ2-1; 7 positions match TRBD1. There are 12 residues in the CDR3. Germline trimming cut 6 bases from V and 7 bases from J; bases unmatched to any gene: 3. CDR3 bases: TGTGCCAGCAGGTCGACAGGGAATGAGCAGTTCTTC. Translated: CASRSTGNEQFF.